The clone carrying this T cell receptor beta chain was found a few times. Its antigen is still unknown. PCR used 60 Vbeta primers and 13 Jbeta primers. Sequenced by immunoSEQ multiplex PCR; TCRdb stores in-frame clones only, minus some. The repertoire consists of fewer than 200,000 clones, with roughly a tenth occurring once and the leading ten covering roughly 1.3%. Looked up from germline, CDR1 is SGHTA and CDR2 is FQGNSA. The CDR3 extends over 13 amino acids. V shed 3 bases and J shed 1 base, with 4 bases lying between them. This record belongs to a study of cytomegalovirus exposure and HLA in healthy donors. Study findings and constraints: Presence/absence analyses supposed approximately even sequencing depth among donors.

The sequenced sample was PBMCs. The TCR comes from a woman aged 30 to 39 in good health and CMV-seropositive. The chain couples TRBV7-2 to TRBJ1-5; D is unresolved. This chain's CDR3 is CASSFQSNQPQHF. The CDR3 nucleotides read TGTGCCAGCAGCTTCCAGAGCAATCAGCCCCAGCATTTT.